Listed here is a single T cell receptor beta chain. Its antigen is currently unknown. This same CDR3 is encoded by further DNA sequences in the sample. This record belongs to a study of Ad26.COV2.S vaccination and SARS-CoV-2 variants. Libraries were prepared by immunoSEQ multiplex PCR; TCRdb keeps only in-frame clonotypes and omits some of them. The table has roughly 180,000 clones, around 88% seen once; the top ten hold less than 6%. Trimming stripped 0 bases from V and 2 bases from J, with 10 bases between. The CDR3 is 15 amino acids. Germline V gene lookup returns CDR1 SGDLS and CDR2 YYNGEE. Overall study findings and caveats: Relative to placebo recipients, vaccine recipients exhibited elevated spike-specific TCR breadth. Reported post-vaccination CD8+ and CD4+ T cell responses to spike showed substantial breadth. Estimates derived from TCR breadth and depth analyses may have underestimated total T cell responses. For non-spike TCRs, breadth in vaccine recipients resembled that in placebo recipients.

The chain has TRBV9 and TRBJ2-3; TRBD2 is a possible D gene (7 bases). Here the sequenced sample was peripheral blood, taken after recovery from COVID-19. The clonotype was recovered from a human donor who had recovered from COVID-19. Written as DNA, the CDR3 is TGTGCCAGCAGCGTAGCGGGGGGCTCCACAGATACGCAGTATTTT. Translation gives CASSVAGGSTDTQYF.